The source of this TCR beta chain is a study of blood T cell repertoires in COVID-19. Authors' data handling: Reference gene primer amplification gave nucleated cell count estimates. Profiled with immunoSEQ multiplex PCR; TCRdb holds only in-frame clones, not every one. The D gene and trimming were derived from the DNA, and the V and J assignments and clone size from that table. Of 130,000 or so clones listed, roughly 90% are singletons. V trimming: 5 bases; J trimming: 4 bases; junction bases outside the gene matches: 3. CDR3 length equals 13 residues. Germline CDR1 MDHEN, CDR2 SYDVKM. Sequencing was done on a sample of peripheral blood. The TCR was taken from a man in his forties or fifties with acute or convalescent COVID-19. The chain recombines TRBV28 with TRBJ1-2, with 8 positions matching TRBD1. The CDR3 reads CASSPTGGYGYTF. CDR3 sequence (DNA): TGTGCCAGCAGTCCTACAGGGGGCTATGGCTACACCTTC.